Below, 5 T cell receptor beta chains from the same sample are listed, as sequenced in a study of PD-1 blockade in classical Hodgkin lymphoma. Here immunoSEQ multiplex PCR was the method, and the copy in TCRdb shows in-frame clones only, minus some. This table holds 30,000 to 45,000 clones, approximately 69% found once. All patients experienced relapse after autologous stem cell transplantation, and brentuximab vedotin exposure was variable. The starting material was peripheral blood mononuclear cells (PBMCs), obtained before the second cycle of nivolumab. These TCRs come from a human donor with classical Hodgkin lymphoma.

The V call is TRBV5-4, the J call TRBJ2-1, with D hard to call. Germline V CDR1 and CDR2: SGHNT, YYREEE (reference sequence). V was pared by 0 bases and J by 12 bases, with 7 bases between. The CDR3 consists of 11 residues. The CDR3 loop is CASSLGTVQFF. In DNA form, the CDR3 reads TGTGCCAGCAGCTTGGGAACTGTGCAGTTCTTC. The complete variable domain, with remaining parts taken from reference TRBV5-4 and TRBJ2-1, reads ETGVTQSPTHLIKTRGQQVTLRCSSQSGHNTVSWYQQALGQGPQFIFQYYREEENGRGNFPPRFSGLQFPNYSSELNVNALELDDSALYLCASSLGTVQFFGPGTRLTVL.

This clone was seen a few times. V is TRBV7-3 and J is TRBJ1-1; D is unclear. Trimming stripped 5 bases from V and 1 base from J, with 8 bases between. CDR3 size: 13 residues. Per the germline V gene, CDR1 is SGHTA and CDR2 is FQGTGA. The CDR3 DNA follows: TGTGCCAGCAGCGGAGACCGGAACACTGAAGCTTTCTTT. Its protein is CASSGDRNTEAFF.

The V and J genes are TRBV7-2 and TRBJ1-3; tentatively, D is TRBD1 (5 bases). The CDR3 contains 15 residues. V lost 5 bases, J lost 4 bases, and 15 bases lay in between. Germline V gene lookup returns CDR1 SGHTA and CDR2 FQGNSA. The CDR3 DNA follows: TGTGCCAGCAGCCCAAGCTCAGGGCTCGGAAACACCATATATTTT. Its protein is CASSPSSGLGNTIYF.

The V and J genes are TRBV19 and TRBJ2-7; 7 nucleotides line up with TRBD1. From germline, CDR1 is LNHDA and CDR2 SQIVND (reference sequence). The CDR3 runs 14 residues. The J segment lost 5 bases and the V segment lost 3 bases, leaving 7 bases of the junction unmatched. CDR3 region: CASSMTGQEDEQYF. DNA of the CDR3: TGTGCCAGTAGTATGACAGGGCAGGAGGACGAGCAGTACTTC.

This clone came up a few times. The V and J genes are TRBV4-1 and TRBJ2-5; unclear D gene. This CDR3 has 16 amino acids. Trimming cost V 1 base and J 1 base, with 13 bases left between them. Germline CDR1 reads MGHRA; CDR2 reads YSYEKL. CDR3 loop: CASSQAVLETQETQYF. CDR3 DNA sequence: TGCGCCAGCAGCCAAGCGGTGTTAGAAACCCAAGAGACCCAGTACTTC.